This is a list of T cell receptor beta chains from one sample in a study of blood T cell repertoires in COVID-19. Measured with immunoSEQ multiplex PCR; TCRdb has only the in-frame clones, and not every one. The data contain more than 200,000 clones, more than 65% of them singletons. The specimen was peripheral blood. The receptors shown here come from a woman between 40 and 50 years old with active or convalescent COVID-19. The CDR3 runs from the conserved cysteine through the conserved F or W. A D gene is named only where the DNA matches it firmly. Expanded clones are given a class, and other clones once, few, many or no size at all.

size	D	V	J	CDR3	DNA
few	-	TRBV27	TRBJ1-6	CASRTGQSYNSPLHF	TGTGCCAGCAGGACAGGTCAATCCTATAATTCACCCCTCCACTTT
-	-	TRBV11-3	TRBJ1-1	CASSPNMNTEAFF	TGTGCCAGCAGCCCCAACATGAACACTGAAGCTTTCTTT
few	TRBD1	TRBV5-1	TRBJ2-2	CASSPTIRGRPDTGELFF	TGCGCCAGCAGCCCTACCATCAGGGGGCGCCCCGACACCGGGGAGCTGTTTTTT
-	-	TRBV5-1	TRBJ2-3	CASSFSEDTQYF	TGCGCCAGCAGCTTTTCTGAGGATACGCAGTATTTT
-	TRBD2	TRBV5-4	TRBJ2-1	CASSSRLAENSYNEQFF	TGTGCCAGCAGCTCCAGACTAGCGGAGAACTCCTACAATGAGCAGTTCTTC
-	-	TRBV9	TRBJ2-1	CASSVRQTEQFF	TGTGCCAGCAGCGTGCGACAGACTGAGCAGTTCTTC
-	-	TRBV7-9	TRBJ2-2	CASSLVSGNTGELFF	TGTGCCAGCAGCCTGGTCAGCGGCAACACCGGGGAGCTGTTTTTT
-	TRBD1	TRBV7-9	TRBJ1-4	CASSPTGGNEKLFF	TGTGCCAGCAGCCCCACAGGGGGGAATGAAAAACTGTTTTTT
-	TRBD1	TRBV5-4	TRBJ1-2	CASSLAGTGLHGYTF	TGTGCCAGCAGCTTGGCCGGGACAGGGTTACATGGCTACACCTTC
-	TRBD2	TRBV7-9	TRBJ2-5	CASSRTRAGEIQETQYF	TGTGCCAGCAGTCGCACACGAGCGGGGGAGATCCAAGAGACCCAGTACTTC
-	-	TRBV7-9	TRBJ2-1	CASSPPLVIVGEQFF	TGTGCCAGCAGCCCCCCGTTGGTCATCGTCGGTGAGCAGTTCTTC
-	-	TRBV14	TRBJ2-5	CASSHPGRRETQYF	TGTGCCAGCAGCCACCCAGGGCGGCGGGAGACCCAGTACTTC
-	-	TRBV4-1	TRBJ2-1	CASSQGAGGGRFNEQFF	TGCGCCAGCAGCCAGGGAGCTGGCGGGGGCCGCTTTAATGAGCAGTTCTTC
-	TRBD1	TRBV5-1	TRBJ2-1	CASSPVGQLSSEQFF	TGCGCCAGCAGCCCTGTGGGACAGTTGTCAAGTGAGCAGTTCTTC
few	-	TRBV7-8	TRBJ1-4	CASSPMNDRNEKLFF	TGTGCCAGCAGCCCCATGAACGACAGGAATGAAAAACTGTTTTTT
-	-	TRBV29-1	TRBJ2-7	CSVAGSSYEQYF	TGCAGCGTTGCGGGGAGCTCCTACGAGCAGTACTTC
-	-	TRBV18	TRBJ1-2	CASSPPGGVGYTF	TGTGCCAGCTCACCACCTGGAGGGGTGGGGTACACCTTC
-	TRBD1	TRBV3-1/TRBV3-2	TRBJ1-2	CASSHNRGREDGYTF	TGTGCCAGCAGCCACAACAGGGGGCGCGAGGATGGCTACACCTTC
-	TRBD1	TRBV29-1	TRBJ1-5	CSVKGGGEQPQHF	TGCAGCGTAAAAGGAGGGGGCGAGCAGCCCCAGCATTTT
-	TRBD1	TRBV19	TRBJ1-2	CASSIQGANYGYTF	TGTGCCAGTAGTATACAGGGGGCTAACTATGGCTACACCTTC
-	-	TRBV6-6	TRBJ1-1	CASKKGTDTEAFF	TGTGCCAGCAAGAAGGGGACTGACACTGAAGCTTTCTTT
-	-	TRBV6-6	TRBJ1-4	CASRTGGQGEKLFF	TGTGCCAGCAGAACGGGGGGCCAGGGTGAAAAACTGTTTTTT
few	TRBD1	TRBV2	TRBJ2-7	CASRTGTGVGEQYF	TGTGCCAGCAGAACCGGGACAGGGGTGGGGGAGCAGTACTTC
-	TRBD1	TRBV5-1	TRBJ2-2	CASSLLGQETGELFF	TGCGCCAGCAGCTTACTGGGACAGGAGACCGGGGAGCTGTTTTTT